These 9 T cell receptor beta chains were all obtained from the same sample, sequenced in a study of patients and donors after allogeneic stem cell transplantation. TCRdb reanalysed the RT-PCR reads using MiXCR and keeps one entry per CDR3 protein. Of tens of thousands of distinct CDR3 sequences listed, about 48% are singletons. Sequenced material: blood, either unsorted or a sorted T cell fraction (not recorded which). The receptors shown here come from a human donor who was either an allogeneic HSCT recipient or a stem cell or donor lymphocyte infusion donor (not recorded which). It is not recorded whose cells these are; they may come from a transplant donor.

This chain uses TRBV4-2 with TRBJ1-2; maybe TRBD1 (5 bases). Per the germline V gene, CDR1 is LGHNA and CDR2 is YNFKEQ. Trimming left V 3 bases short and J 2 bases short, with 13 bases between. The CDR3 spans 15 residues. The chain's CDR3 is CASSHSVGENYGYTF. CDR3 nucleotide sequence: TGTGCCAGCAGCCATAGCGTGGGGGAAAACTATGGCTACACCTTC.

In its sample, this clonotype was seen a few times. The chain links TRBV30 to TRBJ1-6; no clear D. The CDR3 consists of 15 residues. Between the trimmed V and J ends, which lost 0 bases and 6 bases, there was a span of 12 bases. Germline CDR1 reads GTSNPN; CDR2 reads SVGIG (reference sequence). The CDR3 DNA reads as TGTGCCTGGAGTGTACGTAGTGCGGGTAATTCACCCCTCCACTTT. The encoded protein is CAWSVRSAGNSPLHF.

The table lists this clonotype with a few counts. The V gene is TRBV4-2, the J gene TRBJ1-1; unclear D gene. CDR3 length: 13 residues. V lost 1 base and J 7 bases, leaving 10 bases between the germline ends. CDR1 LGHNA and CDR2 YNFKEQ come from the germline V gene. This chain's CDR3 is CASSQGFGVEAFF. CDR3 nucleotide sequence: TGTGCCAGCAGCCAAGGATTTGGGGTTGAAGCTTTCTTT.

The table lists this clonotype with a count of one. The chain recombines TRBV28 with TRBJ2-1, with 13 bases matching TRBD2. V shed 7 bases and J 8 bases; nucleotides not matched to a gene: 11. Germline CDR1 and CDR2: MDHEN and SYDVKM. CDR3 size: 16 residues. The DNA of the CDR3 is TGTGCCAGCACCAATGTGGGACTAGCGGGAAACTATGAGCAGTTCTTC. This translates into CASTNVGLAGNYEQFF.

The chain uses TRBV28 and TRBJ1-1; tentatively, D is TRBD1 (5 bases). Looked up from germline, CDR1 is MDHEN and CDR2 is SYDVKM. Deletions cut 3 bases from V and 11 bases from J, with 10 bases between. CDR3 length equals 11 residues. The CDR3 DNA sequence: TGTGCCAGCAGTTTCGGCTGGGGGGCTTTCTTT. Translated: CASSFGWGAFF.

This clonotype was found a few times. The genes are TRBV15 and TRBJ1-5; 7 bases match TRBD1. CDR1 is LNHNV and CDR2 is YYDKDF in the germline V gene (reference sequence). The CDR3 consists of 14 residues. Unmatched junction bases numbered 3, after V lost 4 bases and J lost 3 bases. The CDR3 nucleotides are TGTGCCACCAGCAAAACAGGGGTCAATCAGCCCCAGCATTTT. Translation: CATSKTGVNQPQHF. The entire variable domain, with the rest obtained from reference TRBV15 and TRBJ1-5, is as follows: DAMVIQNPRYQVTQFGKPVTLSCSQTLNHNVMYWYQQKSSQAPKLLFHYYDKDFNNEADTPDNFQSRRPNTSFCFLDIRSPGLGDTAMYLCATSKTGVNQPQHFGDGTRLSIL.

The V gene is TRBV4-3, the J gene TRBJ1-4, with 7 bases that match TRBD1. The CDR3 is 16 amino acids. The trim removed 0 bases at V and 12 bases at J, leaving 13 bases unmatched. CDR1 is LGHNA, CDR2 YSLEER, per germline. DNA of the CDR3: TGCGCCAGCAGCCAAGATCAGACAGGGATAGGTGTAGAACTGTTTTTT. The encoded protein is CASSQDQTGIGVELFF.

This clonotype has just a few counts. The chain couples TRBV30 to TRBJ1-2; D perhaps matches TRBD1 (5 bases). Germline-derived CDR1 and CDR2 are GTSNPN and SVGIG (reference sequence). Trimming took 0 bases from V and 2 from J, leaving 16 bases between them. This CDR3 region has 16 residues. The CDR3 DNA reads TGTGCCTGGAGTGTACCTAGGGCAGGGCAAAACTATGGCTACACCTTC. Translated: CAWSVPRAGQNYGYTF.

This clonotype was seen a few times. This CDR3 is CASSSLGANYGYTF. The DNA of the CDR3 is TGCGCCAGCAGCTCTTTGGGGGCAAACTATGGCTACACCTTC. The chain carries TRBV5-1 and TRBJ1-2; D possibly corresponds to TRBD1 (6 bases). This CDR3 region has 14 residues. Germline CDR1 reads SGHRS; CDR2 reads YFSETQ. V lost 3 bases to trimming and J lost 2 bases, with 11 bases between them.